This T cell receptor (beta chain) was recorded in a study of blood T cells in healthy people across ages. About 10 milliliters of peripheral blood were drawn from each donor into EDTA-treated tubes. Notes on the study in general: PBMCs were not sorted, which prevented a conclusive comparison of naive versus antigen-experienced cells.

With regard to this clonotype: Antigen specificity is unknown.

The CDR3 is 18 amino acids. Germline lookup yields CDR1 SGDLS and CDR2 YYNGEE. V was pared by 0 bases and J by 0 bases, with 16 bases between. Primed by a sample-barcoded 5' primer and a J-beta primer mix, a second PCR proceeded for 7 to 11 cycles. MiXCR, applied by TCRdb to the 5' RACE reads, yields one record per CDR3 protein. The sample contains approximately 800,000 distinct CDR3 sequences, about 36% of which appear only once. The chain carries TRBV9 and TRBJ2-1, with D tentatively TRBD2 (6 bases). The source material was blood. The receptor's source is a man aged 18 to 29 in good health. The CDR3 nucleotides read TGTGCCAGCAGCGTAGGGTTGCGGAACGGGAGCTCCTACAATGAGCAGTTCTTC. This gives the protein CASSVGLRNGSSYNEQFF.